These 23 T cell receptor beta chains came from one sample sequenced in a study of chemoradiotherapy in HPV16-positive cancers. Only in-frame clones appear in the TCRdb table, and some are missing; sequencing was by immunoSEQ multiplex PCR. The table has some 2,800 clones, roughly 86% seen once. Specimen: tumor tissue, collected from a patient who underwent chemoradiotherapy. These receptors all come from a human donor with HPV-associated anogenital cancer.

CDR3 loop: CASSALRGVSGANVLTF. In nucleotides, the CDR3 is TGTGCCAGCAGTGCACTTAGGGGGGTCTCTGGGGCCAACGTCCTGACTTTC. The chain joins TRBV2 to TRBJ2-6; D tentatively reads TRBD1 or TRBD2 (6 bases each). The CDR3 has 17 residues. CDR1 and CDR2 from the germline V gene are SNHLY and FYNNEI. V was cut by 4 bases and J by 0 bases, with 13 bases left in between.

The DNA for the CDR3 is TGTGCCAGCACCGCAGACAGGGGCTGGGATACGCAGTATTTT. Protein: CASTADRGWDTQYF. V usage is TRBV28 and J usage is TRBJ2-3; 8 nucleotides match TRBD1. V lost 7 bases, J lost 6 bases, and 9 bases stayed unmatched. Germline V gene sequence: CDR1 MDHEN, CDR2 SYDVKM. The CDR3 extends over 14 amino acids.

This chain links TRBV11-1 with TRBJ2-7; TRBD2 aligns across 14 bases. Trimming took 5 bases from V and 7 from J; bases not matched to a gene: 7. Germline V lookup: CDR1 SGHAT, CDR2 FQDESV (reference sequence). CDR3 length equals 15 residues. The CDR3 reads CASSLGLAGDWEQYF. The CDR3 region has the DNA TGTGCCAGCAGCCTGGGACTAGCGGGAGACTGGGAGCAGTACTTC.

The chain recombines TRBV7-2 with TRBJ2-7; 8 bases line up with TRBD2. The CDR3 consists of 16 residues. V lost 2 bases and J lost 6; bases outside the gene matches: 12. Looked up from germline, CDR1 is SGHTA and CDR2 is FQGNSA. The CDR3 DNA reads TGTGCCAGCAGCTTATCTTCCGGGACTAGTTTTTTCGAGCAGTACTTC. It is translated as CASSLSSGTSFFEQYF.

V is TRBV7-9 and J is TRBJ2-7, with 16 bases that match TRBD2. Looked up from germline, CDR1 is SEHNR and CDR2 is FQNEAQ (reference sequence). This CDR3 spans 15 amino acids. J lost 2 bases, V lost 6 bases, and 1 base had no gene match. The CDR3 sequence: CASSGTSGRAYEQYF. As DNA, the CDR3 is TGTGCCAGCAGTGGGACTAGCGGGAGGGCCTACGAGCAGTACTTC. The whole variable domain, remainder taken from reference TRBV7-9 and TRBJ2-7, is DTGVSQNPRHKITKRGQNVTFRCDPISEHNRLYWYRQTLGQGPEFLTYFQNEAQLEKSRLLSDRFSAERPKGSFSTLEIQRTEQGDSAMYLCASSGTSGRAYEQYFGPGTRLTVT.

This chain uses TRBV30 with TRBJ2-1, with 9 bases that match TRBD2. CDR1 and CDR2 from the germline V gene are GTSNPN and SVGIG (reference sequence). This CDR3 contains 15 residues. Germline trimming cut 3 bases from V and 3 bases from J; bases unmatched to any gene: 6. CDR3: CAWSALAGVYNEQFF. The CDR3 DNA follows: TGTGCCTGGAGCGCCTTAGCGGGGGTCTACAATGAGCAGTTCTTC.

V gene TRBV2 combines with J gene TRBJ2-5, with D perhaps being TRBD1 or TRBD2 (5 bases each). The CDR3 contains 14 residues. With 8 bases removed from V and 2 bases from J, the gap between germline ends came to 15 bases. Looked up from germline, CDR1 is SNHLY and CDR2 is FYNNEI. The CDR3 DNA is TGTGCCAGCGCCCAGGGACCGCTGCAAGAGACCCAGTACTTC. It codes for CASAQGPLQETQYF.

CDR3 DNA sequence: TGTGCCAGCAGCAGTTGGGACACCCAAACTATGACTTTC. Protein sequence: CASSSWDTQTMTF. The genes are TRBV7-6 and TRBJ2-6, with D possibly matching TRBD1 (6 bases). The CDR3 runs 13 residues. From germline, CDR1 is SGHVS and CDR2 FNYEAQ. V lost 5 bases and J lost 17, with 19 bases in between.

CDR3 in DNA: TGTGCCAGCAGTGAGCCTGGGACAGGGTTCTACGAGCAGTACTTC. Amino acids: CASSEPGTGFYEQYF. The V call is TRBV6-1, the J call TRBJ2-5, with 9 bases that match TRBD1. With the DNA end fitting TRBJ2-7 better, the J assignment may be wrong. The CDR3 is 15 amino acids. Germline V CDR1 and CDR2: MNHNS, SASEGT.

The chain links TRBV27 to TRBJ2-3; no definite D call. V shed 8 bases and J shed 4 bases, with 16 bases lying between them. From germline, CDR1 is MNHEY and CDR2 SMNVEV (reference sequence). CDR3 length equals 14 residues. DNA of the CDR3: TGTGCCAGCTCGTTCCTCCATGCCCCAGATACGCAGTATTTT. Protein product: CASSFLHAPDTQYF.

This chain joins TRBV5-1 and TRBJ2-3; D unclear. This CDR3 comprises 16 residues. In germline, CDR1 is SGHRS, CDR2 YFSETQ. The V end lost 0 bases, the J end lost 2 bases, and 13 bases lay between the germline ends. CDR3 region: CASSLVGRRSTDTQYF. The DNA of the CDR3 is TGCGCCAGCAGCTTGGTGGGCCGCAGGTCCACAGATACGCAGTATTTT.

The genes are TRBV7-3 and TRBJ2-2, with D perhaps being TRBD1 or TRBD2 (7 bases each). V was shortened by 4 bases and J by 3 bases, with 18 bases between the two germline ends. The CDR3 runs to 17 residues. The germline CDR1 and CDR2 sequences are SGHTA and FQGTGA. The CDR3 DNA is TGTGCCAGCAGCTCAGGGGGGGCCCCCCCCTACACCGGGGAGCTGTTTTTT. This encodes CASSSGGAPPYTGELFF.

V and J are TRBV25-1 and TRBJ1-3; D gene uncertain. V lost 2 bases and J lost 0, with 11 bases in between. In germline, CDR1 is MGHDK, CDR2 SYGVNS. CDR3 length: 16 amino acids. CDR3 region: CASSEVVGPSGNTIYF. CDR3 bases: TGTGCCAGCAGTGAAGTTGTGGGCCCCTCTGGAAACACCATATATTTT.

This clone was counted a few times. V and J are TRBV7-2 and TRBJ2-3, with D possibly TRBD2 on 5 matching bases. Germline lookup yields CDR1 SGHTA and CDR2 FQGNSA. There are 16 residues in the CDR3. Trimming removed 5 bases from V and 2 bases from J, with 17 bases in between. CDR3 amino acids: CASSQNRLAITDTQYF. The CDR3 nucleotides are TGTGCCAGCAGCCAAAATCGGCTAGCCATCACAGATACGCAGTATTTT.

The chain links TRBV30 to TRBJ2-6; D remains unclear. Germline V gene sequence: CDR1 GTSNPN, CDR2 SVGIG (reference sequence). Trimming cost V 2 bases and J 3 bases, with 11 bases left between them. CDR3 length: 15 amino acids. The CDR3 is CAWSPLVSGANVLTF. In DNA form, the CDR3 reads TGTGCCTGGAGTCCCTTGGTCAGTGGGGCCAACGTCCTGACTTTC.

The rearrangement joins TRBV29-1 to TRBJ1-1; 7 bases match TRBD1. Per the germline V gene, CDR1 is SQVTM and CDR2 is ANQGSEA. The V and J ends lost 1 base and 13 bases, in that order; junction bases with no gene match: 9. The CDR3 loop spans 12 amino acids. CDR3 residues: CSVEGPGSGGFF. CDR3 sequence (DNA): TGCAGCGTTGAAGGCCCAGGGTCAGGGGGTTTCTTT. Supplemented by reference TRBV29-1 and TRBJ1-1, the full variable domain reads SAVISQKPSRDICQRGTSLTIQCQVDSQVTMMFWYRQQPGQSLTLIATANQGSEATYESGFVIDKFPISRPNLTFSTLTVSNMSPEDSSIYLCSVEGPGSGGFFGQGTRLTVV.

This chain connects TRBV5-5 to TRBJ2-7; no clear D gene. This CDR3 is built from 12 residues. With 0 bases removed from V and 0 bases from J, the gap between germline ends came to 1 base. Per germline, CDR1 SGHKS and CDR2 YYEKEE (reference sequence). The CDR3 here is CASSLASYEQYF. DNA of the CDR3: TGTGCCAGCAGCTTGGCCTCCTACGAGCAGTACTTC. Based on the CDR3 plus reference TRBV5-5 and TRBJ2-7, the full variable domain is DAGVTQSPTHLIKTRGQQVTLRCSPISGHKSVSWYQQVLGQGPQFIFQYYEKEERGRGNFPDRFSARQFPNYSSELNVNALLLGDSALYLCASSLASYEQYFGPGTRLTVT.

The chain combines TRBV9 with TRBJ2-3, with D unclear. The CDR3 is 15 amino acids. V lost 0 bases to trimming and J lost 0 bases, with 8 bases between them. From germline, CDR1 is SGDLS and CDR2 YYNGEE. This CDR3 is CASSVAPTSTDTQYF. The DNA for the CDR3 is TGTGCCAGCAGCGTAGCCCCAACTAGCACAGATACGCAGTATTTT.

The chain recombines TRBV5-1 with TRBJ2-1; 9 bases align to TRBD1. Per the germline V gene, CDR1 is SGHRS and CDR2 is YFSETQ. Unmatched junction bases numbered 8, after V lost 3 bases and J lost 10 bases. This CDR3 has 14 amino acids. CDR3 in amino acids: CASSYRQGVGEQFF. The CDR3 DNA reads TGCGCCAGCAGCTACAGACAGGGGGTAGGGGAGCAGTTCTTC.

The V gene is TRBV29-1, the J gene TRBJ2-1, with 9 bases lining up with TRBD1. The germline CDR1 and CDR2 sequences are SQVTM and ANQGSEA. The CDR3 has 15 amino acids. V shed 6 bases and J 4 bases; nucleotides not matched to a gene: 10. The CDR3 sequence is CSVDGTGSSYNEQFF. CDR3 coding DNA: TGCAGCGTGGACGGGACAGGGTCGTCGTACAATGAGCAGTTCTTC.

The rearrangement joins TRBV6-1 to TRBJ1-5, with TRBD1 matching over 7 bases. The CDR3 has 15 residues. V trimming: 8 bases; J trimming: 1 base; junction bases outside the gene matches: 8. The germline CDR1 and CDR2 sequences are MNHNS and SASEGT. This chain's CDR3 is CASSTGEWSNQPQHF. The DNA of the CDR3 is TGTGCCAGCTCCACAGGGGAGTGGAGCAATCAGCCCCAGCATTTT.

This clone came up once. V is TRBV19 and J is TRBJ2-2; D is perhaps TRBD1 (6 bases). The CDR3 is 17 amino acids. Trimming pared 6 bases from V and 4 bases from J, leaving 21 bases between. Per germline, CDR1 LNHDA and CDR2 SQIVND (reference sequence). The CDR3 region is CASRLRQGRIGTGELFF. CDR3 sequence (DNA): TGTGCCAGTAGGTTAAGGCAGGGGCGGATAGGCACCGGGGAGCTGTTTTTT.

The chain carries TRBV6-6 and TRBJ1-3, with D hard to call. V was pared by 5 bases and J by 4 bases, with 6 bases between. This CDR3 contains 12 residues. Germline V gene lookup returns CDR1 MNHNY and CDR2 SVGAGI (reference sequence). As DNA, the CDR3 is TGTGCCAGCAGTCACCCCGGAAACACCATATATTTT. Translation: CASSHPGNTIYF.